The T cell receptor (beta chain) under discussion was sequenced for a study of tumor-infiltrating lymphocytes in primary liver carcinoma. Study overall: Donors had hepatocellular carcinoma or combined HCC and intrahepatic cholangiocarcinoma. Study-level points and caveats: Tumors carried a top-250-clone fraction significantly exceeding that of blood (p = 0.039). Because of bulk unsorted sampling, CD4+ and CD8+ repertoires were not subjected to comparison.

A note on this clonotype: Its specificity is unknown.

In addition to blood RNA drawn from unsorted whole blood, germline DNA was extracted. Patients showed chronic HBV infection and an absence of prior treatment. Starting from roughly 540 ng of total RNA, TCR beta cDNA was produced with a primer in the constant region. Three-round nested multiplex PCR performed with slightly modified ARM-PCR produced the TCR beta libraries. MiXCR was run by TCRdb on the multiplex PCR reads, yielding one entry per CDR3 protein. The repertoire has 300,000 to 400,000 distinct CDR3 sequences, around three fifths of them found once; the top ten carry 9%. The sequencing sample was made of peripheral blood. This clonotype was obtained from a man aged 40-55 years with primary liver carcinoma and hepatitis B virus infection.

CDR3 loop: CASSLLFGTGGTDTQYF. The DNA for the CDR3 is TGTGCCAGCAGCTTGCTCTTCGGGACAGGGGGCACAGATACGCAGTATTTT. The chain is built from TRBV5-8 and TRBJ2-3; 10 nucleotides line up with TRBD1. The CDR3 has 17 residues. The J segment lost 1 base and the V segment lost 1 base, leaving 6 bases of the junction unmatched. The germline gives CDR1 SGHTS, CDR2 YDEGEE.